The next 30 T cell receptor beta chains were all read from a single sample in a study of CD8+CD57+ T cells in acquired aplastic anemia. Genomic DNA, the template, was used for profiling of the TCR beta VDJ and CDR3. Using its own MiXCR run on the reads, TCRdb lists one record per CDR3 protein. The sample records about 180,000 distinct CDR3 sequences, approximately 46% being singletons. The sequencing sample was made of sorted CD4+, CD8+, or CD8+CD57+ T cells (not recorded which) from PBMCs. The receptors stem from a human donor in good health.

As regards this clonotype: The junction does not match germline at one end; this may be a read error. The V call is TRBV10-3, the J call TRBJ2-5, with TRBD1 matching 12 bases. The CDR3 contains 15 residues. The germline CDR1 and CDR2 sequences are ENHRY and SYGVKD. The CDR3 sequence is CASSEGQGAGETQYF. Written as DNA, the CDR3 is TGTGCCAGCAGTGAGGGACAGGGGGCGGGGGAGACCCAGTACTTC.

This clonotype was picked up many times. The chain joins TRBV2 to TRBJ1-2; D perhaps matches TRBD1 (5 bases). The CDR3 sequence is 13 residues long. V was shortened by 1 base and J by 8 bases, with 11 bases between the two germline ends. Germline CDR1 reads SNHLY; CDR2 reads FYNNEI. The CDR3 protein is CASSEEGPLGYTF. In DNA, the CDR3 is TGTGCCAGCAGTGAAGAGGGGCCCTTAGGCTACACCTTC.

The V gene is TRBV2, the J gene TRBJ1-2, with TRBD1 identical over 9 bases. The J segment lost 5 bases and the V segment lost 6 bases, leaving 10 bases of the junction unmatched. The CDR3 is 15 residues long. The V gene's germline CDR1 is SNHLY and CDR2 FYNNEI. CDR3 nucleotide sequence: TGTGCCAGCAGGCCTACAGGGGGCTCGGGGTATGGCTACACCTTC. This encodes CASRPTGGSGYGYTF.

This clonotype was detected many times. V gene TRBV20-1 combines with J gene TRBJ2-3; no reliable D call. Germline values: CDR1 DFQATT, CDR2 SNEGSKA (reference sequence). The length of the CDR3 is 17 residues. V was pared by 0 bases and J by 5 bases, with 21 bases between. This chain's CDR3 is CSARDLRASHFGDTQYF. The CDR3 DNA reads as TGCAGTGCTAGAGATCTTCGAGCGAGCCACTTCGGAGATACGCAGTATTTT.

In DNA, the CDR3 is TGCAGCGTTGAGAGGCGGTTGAACACTGAAGCTTTCTTT. Translation gives CSVERRLNTEAFF. The gene calls are TRBV29-1 and TRBJ1-1; D not certain. The CDR3 runs to 13 residues. Germline loops: CDR1 SQVTM, CDR2 ANQGSEA. The V and J ends lost 3 bases and 0 bases respectively, with 8 bases between them.

This clonotype has more than one count but fewer than ten. J is TRBJ2-3 and V is TRBV9; D may correspond to TRBD1 or TRBD2 (5 bases each). The ends were cut back, 7 bases at V and 5 bases at J, with 20 bases in the middle. Per the germline V gene, CDR1 is SGDLS and CDR2 is YYNGEE. This CDR3 region has 15 residues. CDR3 sequence (DNA): TGTGCCAGCTCCCCGGGGCCTGCTTCACAAGATACGCAGTATTTT. This gives the protein CASSPGPASQDTQYF.

The rearrangement uses TRBV12-3 or TRBV12-4 and TRBJ2-1; D remains unclear. Deletions cut 1 base from V and 9 bases from J, with 4 bases between. The CDR3 runs 11 residues. The CDR3 bases are TGTGCCAGCAGTTTAGAACGTGAGCAGTTCTTC. It encodes CASSLEREQFF.

The chain joins TRBV7-2 to TRBJ1-5; TRBD1 agrees at 7 bases. V shed 1 base and J 4 bases; nucleotides not matched to a gene: 4. The CDR3 loop spans 15 amino acids. Per the germline V gene, CDR1 is SGHTA and CDR2 is FQGNSA. The DNA of the CDR3 is TGTGCCAGCAGCTTAGTGGACAGGCCGAATCAGCCCCAGCATTTT. Translating gives CASSLVDRPNQPQHF.

This clonotype was seen repeatedly, ten times or more. The V and J genes are TRBV11-2 and TRBJ2-5, with D possibly TRBD2 on 7 matching bases. This CDR3 contains 13 residues. Germline V gene lookup returns CDR1 SGHAT and CDR2 FQNNGV. V dropped 1 base and J dropped 9 bases, with 12 bases sitting between them. CDR3 protein: CASSLGAGAPQYF. As DNA, the CDR3 is TGTGCCAGCAGCTTAGGGGCGGGGGCCCCCCAGTACTTC.

The genes are TRBV6-1 and TRBJ1-4; no firm D call. There are 13 residues in the CDR3. The V gene lost 1 base and the J gene lost 7 bases, with 7 bases spanning the gap. Per germline, CDR1 MNHNS and CDR2 SASEGT. The CDR3 sequence is CASSEVKGEKLFF. The CDR3 coding sequence is TGTGCCAGCAGTGAAGTTAAAGGTGAAAAACTGTTTTTT.

The genes are TRBV10-3 and TRBJ2-2; TRBD2 matches at 7 bases. CDR1 ENHRY and CDR2 SYGVKD come from the germline V gene. After removal of 8 bases from V and 4 bases from J, the junction contained 1 base not matched to a gene. This CDR3 is built from 12 residues. This CDR3 reads CAIGGGTGELFF. CDR3 nucleotides: TGTGCCATCGGCGGGGGCACCGGGGAGCTGTTTTTT.

With respect to this clonotype: With a much larger clone just one base away, this may be a read error. In this CDR3 the conserved last residue, phenylalanine or tryptophan, is missing, so a read error is likely. The chain is built from TRBV7-2 and TRBJ1-2; D is perhaps TRBD1 (5 bases). The CDR3 has 15 amino acids. Germline values: CDR1 SGHTA, CDR2 FQGNSA. V was shortened by 5 bases and J by 0 bases, with 13 bases between the two germline ends. CDR3 region: CASSRDGGPNYGYTL. The CDR3, as DNA: TGTGCCAGCAGCCGGGACGGGGGACCTAACTATGGCTACACCCTC.

Notes on this clonotype: With a much larger clone just one base away, this may be a read error. CDR3 DNA: TGTGCCAGCAGCGCCCAGAGGAGCTCCTACAATGAGCAGCTCTTC. It codes for CASSAQRSSYNEQLF. This chain joins TRBV11-2 and TRBJ2-1, with unresolved D. Germline V gene sequence: CDR1 SGHAT, CDR2 FQNNGV. The length of the CDR3 is 15 residues.

In regard to this clonotype: This clone may be a read error of a much larger clone one base away. The chain uses TRBV5-1 and TRBJ2-2; 10 bases map to TRBD2. The CDR3 covers 16 residues. CDR1 SGHRS and CDR2 YFSETQ come from the germline V gene. Germline trimming cut 7 bases from V and 1 base from J; bases unmatched to any gene: 7. The CDR3 sequence is CASPYRTSGNTGELFF. The DNA of the CDR3 is TGCGCCAGCCCGTATCGGACTAGCGGGAACACCGGGGAGCTGTTTTTT. Full variable domain (rest looked up from reference TRBV5-1 and TRBJ2-2): KAGVTQTPRYLIKTRGQQVTLSCSPISGHRSVSWYQQTPGQGLQFLFEYFSETQRNKGNFPGRFSGRQFSNSRSEMNVSTLELGDSALYLCASPYRTSGNTGELFFGEGSRLTVL.

This chain links TRBV19 with TRBJ2-1, with 7 nucleotides matching TRBD1. Germline CDR1 is LNHDA and CDR2 is SQIVND (reference sequence). The CDR3 is 14 amino acids. With V trimmed by 8 bases and J by 0 bases, 4 bases remained unmatched. DNA for the CDR3: TGTGCCAGTTCACAGGGGTTCTCCTACAATGAGCAGTTCTTC. Its translation: CASSQGFSYNEQFF.

The chain combines TRBV24-1 with TRBJ2-3, with D perhaps matching TRBD1 (6 bases). The V end lost 1 base, the J end lost 4 bases, and 8 bases lay between the germline ends. CDR1 and CDR2 from the germline V gene are KGHDR and SFDVKD. The CDR3 length is 14 residues. Here the CDR3 reads CATSDFQGPDTQYF. CDR3 nucleotides: TGTGCCACCAGTGATTTCCAGGGGCCAGATACGCAGTATTTT.

V is TRBV11-1 and J is TRBJ1-3; perhaps TRBD1 as D (6 bases). The germline CDR1 and CDR2 sequences are SGHAT and FQDESV (reference sequence). V was clipped by 5 bases and J by 0 bases, with 14 bases between them. The CDR3 length is 16 residues. CDR3 sequence (DNA): TGTGCCAGCAGCAGGATAACAGGGTACTCTGGAAACACCATATATTTT. This sequence encodes CASSRITGYSGNTIYF.

This rearrangement joins TRBV24-1 to TRBJ2-1, with D unresolved. V was pared by 7 bases and J by 2 bases, with 14 bases between. The CDR3 has 15 amino acids. The germline CDR1 and CDR2 sequences are KGHDR and SFDVKD. Written as DNA, the CDR3 is TGTGCCACCAGCGCTGAGTCGGGCACCTACAATGAGCAGTTCTTC. Protein product: CATSAESGTYNEQFF.

This clonotype was seen a few times. The rearrangement joins TRBV30 to TRBJ2-7, with D possibly TRBD2 on 6 matching bases. Trimming stripped 1 base from V and 0 bases from J, with 16 bases between. The CDR3 runs 16 residues. Germline values: CDR1 GTSNPN, CDR2 SVGIG (reference sequence). CDR3 region: CAWSAPGRYSSYEQYF. The CDR3 bases are TGTGCCTGGAGTGCCCCCGGGAGATACAGCTCCTACGAGCAGTACTTC.

Only a few counts were recorded for this clonotype. The chain recombines TRBV7-6 with TRBJ2-7; 8 bases are shared with TRBD2. The CDR3 runs 15 residues. The V gene end was trimmed by 4 bases and the J gene end by 3 bases; junction bases not matched to a gene: 8. Germline loops: CDR1 SGHVS, CDR2 FNYEAQ. As DNA, the CDR3 is TGTGCCAGCAGCTCCGGGGGGGCGCAAGGCTACGAGCAGTACTTC. This gives the protein CASSSGGAQGYEQYF.

The chain links TRBV7-3 to TRBJ2-5, with 12 bases identical to TRBD2. V gave up 2 bases and J gave up 0 bases; unmatched junction bases: 1. Germline V lookup: CDR1 SGHTA, CDR2 FQGTGA. The CDR3 has 16 residues. Written as DNA, the CDR3 is TGTGCCAGCAGCTTAGGACTAGCGGGGTACCAAGAGACCCAGTACTTC. Translated: CASSLGLAGYQETQYF.

V gene TRBV24-1 combines with J gene TRBJ2-1, with D uncertain. This CDR3 comprises 12 residues. Germline V gene sequence: CDR1 KGHDR, CDR2 SFDVKD. Deletions cut 6 bases from V and 6 bases from J, with 8 bases between. CDR3 nucleotides: TGTGCCACCAGTAAGACGGTCAATGAGCAGTTCTTC. It encodes CATSKTVNEQFF.

The chain couples TRBV10-1 to TRBJ2-5; a possible D gene is TRBD1 (5 bases). Germline CDR1 WNHNN, CDR2 SYGVQD (reference sequence). The CDR3 covers 14 residues. V was pared by 7 bases and J by 1 base, with 13 bases between. The CDR3 sequence: CASKSRQIQETQYF. CDR3 nucleotides: TGCGCCAGCAAAAGCCGACAGATCCAAGAGACCCAGTACTTC.

Regarding this clonotype: One base away lies a much larger clone, so this may be a sequencing read error. This sequence joins TRBV12-3 or TRBV12-4 and TRBJ2-6; unclear D gene. This CDR3 has 18 residues. Here the CDR3 DNA reads TGTGCCGGCAGTTTTTACTCCGACGTAGCCTCTGGGGCCAACGTCCTGACTTTC. It specifies CAGSFYSDVASGANVLTF.

V usage is TRBV2 and J usage is TRBJ2-7, with TRBD1 matching over 7 bases. CDR1 and CDR2 from the germline V gene are SNHLY and FYNNEI. The length of the CDR3 is 15 residues. Losses at the gene ends were 5 bases for V and 5 bases for J; bases not matched to a gene: 12. The CDR3 loop reads CASSYSRQGVNEQYF. CDR3 bases: TGTGCCAGCAGTTACTCGCGACAGGGAGTCAACGAGCAGTACTTC.

This clonotype was observed many times. The CDR3 here is CASTWSPVALEAFF. CDR3 DNA: TGTGCCAGCACCTGGTCTCCGGTCGCTCTAGAAGCTTTCTTT. The chain joins TRBV6-1 to TRBJ1-1; no reliable D call. The ends were cut back, 7 bases at V and 8 bases at J, with 20 bases in the middle. The CDR3 covers 14 residues. In germline, CDR1 is MNHNS, CDR2 SASEGT.

This clonotype was seen only a few times. The chain links TRBV24-1 to TRBJ1-2, with 12 bases fitting TRBD1. The CDR3 length is 14 residues. Looked up from germline, CDR1 is KGHDR and CDR2 is SFDVKD. J lost 8 bases, V lost 5 bases, and 5 bases had no gene match. The CDR3 nucleotides read TGTGCCACCAGTGTGGGGACAGGGGGCCGGGGCTACACCTTC. This translates into CATSVGTGGRGYTF.

This clonotype has just one count. The DNA of the CDR3 is TGTGCCAGCAGCTCCAGTGTAGATACGCAGTATTTT. This sequence encodes CASSSSVDTQYF. The chain recombines TRBV7-2 with TRBJ2-3; D gene uncertain. The CDR3 covers 12 residues. From germline, CDR1 is SGHTA and CDR2 FQGNSA. V lost 4 bases to trimming and J lost 5 bases, with 7 bases between them.

Many counts were recorded for this clonotype. This rearrangement joins TRBV4-1 to TRBJ1-5; D is perhaps TRBD1 (5 bases). The V gene lost 0 bases and the J gene lost 0 bases, with 12 bases spanning the gap. Germline CDR1 MGHRA, CDR2 YSYEKL. CDR3 length: 17 amino acids. CDR3 residues: CASSQDMTVYSNQPQHF. CDR3 nucleotide sequence: TGCGCCAGCAGCCAAGATATGACAGTATATAGCAATCAGCCCCAGCATTTT.

This chain joins TRBV29-1 and TRBJ2-7, with 7 bases that match TRBD1. The V and J ends lost 7 bases and 0 bases, in that order; junction bases with no gene match: 9. CDR1 SQVTM and CDR2 ANQGSEA come from the germline V gene. This CDR3 has 14 residues. CDR3 sequence reads: CSAEGTGDSYEQYF. DNA for the CDR3: TGCAGCGCCGAGGGAACAGGGGACTCCTACGAGCAGTACTTC.